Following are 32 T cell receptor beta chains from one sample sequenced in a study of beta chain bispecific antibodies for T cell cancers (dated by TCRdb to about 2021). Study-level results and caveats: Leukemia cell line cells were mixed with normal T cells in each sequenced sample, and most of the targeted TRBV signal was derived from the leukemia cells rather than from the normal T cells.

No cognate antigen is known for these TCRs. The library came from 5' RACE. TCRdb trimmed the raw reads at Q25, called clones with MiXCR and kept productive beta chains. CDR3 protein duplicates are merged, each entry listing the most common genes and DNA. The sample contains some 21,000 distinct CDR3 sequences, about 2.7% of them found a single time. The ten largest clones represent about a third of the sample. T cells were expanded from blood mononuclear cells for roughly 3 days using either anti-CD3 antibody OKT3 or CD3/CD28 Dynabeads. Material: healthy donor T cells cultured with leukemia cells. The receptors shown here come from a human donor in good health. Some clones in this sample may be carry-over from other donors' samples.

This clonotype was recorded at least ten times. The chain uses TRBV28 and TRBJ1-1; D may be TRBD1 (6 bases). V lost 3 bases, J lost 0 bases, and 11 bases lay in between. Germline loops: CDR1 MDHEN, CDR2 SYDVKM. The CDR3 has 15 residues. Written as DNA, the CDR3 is TGTGCCAGCAGTTTGACGGACAGTTTGAACACTGAAGCTTTCTTT. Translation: CASSLTDSLNTEAFF. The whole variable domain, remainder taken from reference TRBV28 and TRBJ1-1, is DVKVTQSSRYLVKRTGEKVFLECVQDMDHENMFWYRQDPGLGLRLIYFSYDVKMKEKGDIPEGYSVSREKKERFSLILESASTNQTSMYLCASSLTDSLNTEAFFGQGTRLTVV.

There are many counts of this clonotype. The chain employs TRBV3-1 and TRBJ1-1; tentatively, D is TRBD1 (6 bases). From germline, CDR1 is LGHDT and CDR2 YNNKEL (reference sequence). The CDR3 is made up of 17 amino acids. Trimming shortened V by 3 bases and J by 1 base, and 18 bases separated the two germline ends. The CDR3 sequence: CASSHQWGGGKNTEAFF. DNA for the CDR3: TGTGCCAGCAGCCACCAATGGGGAGGGGGGAAGAACACTGAAGCTTTCTTT.

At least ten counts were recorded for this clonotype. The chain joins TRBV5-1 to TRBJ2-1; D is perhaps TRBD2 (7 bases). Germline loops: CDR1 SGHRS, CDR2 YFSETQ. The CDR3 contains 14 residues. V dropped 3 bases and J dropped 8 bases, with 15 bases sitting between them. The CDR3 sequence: CASSSWGGHYEQFF. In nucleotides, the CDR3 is TGCGCCAGCAGCTCGTGGGGGGGGCACTATGAGCAGTTCTTC.

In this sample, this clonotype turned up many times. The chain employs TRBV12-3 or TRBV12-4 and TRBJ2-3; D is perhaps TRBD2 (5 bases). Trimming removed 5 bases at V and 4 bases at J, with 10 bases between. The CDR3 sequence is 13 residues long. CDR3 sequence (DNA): TGTGCCAGCAGTCCCCCCGGGGCAGATACGCAGTATTTT. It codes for CASSPPGADTQYF.

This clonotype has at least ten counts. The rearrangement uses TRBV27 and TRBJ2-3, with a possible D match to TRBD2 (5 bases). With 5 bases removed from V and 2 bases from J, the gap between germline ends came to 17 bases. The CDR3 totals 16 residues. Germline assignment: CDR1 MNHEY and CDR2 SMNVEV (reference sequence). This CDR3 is CASSPFGLSDTDTQYF. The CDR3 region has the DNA TGTGCCAGCAGTCCCTTTGGACTCTCAGACACAGATACGCAGTATTTT.

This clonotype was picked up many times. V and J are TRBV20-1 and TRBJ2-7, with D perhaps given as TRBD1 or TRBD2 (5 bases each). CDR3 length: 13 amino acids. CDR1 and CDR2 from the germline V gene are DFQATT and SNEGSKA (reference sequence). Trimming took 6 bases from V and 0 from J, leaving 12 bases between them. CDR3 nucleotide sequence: TGCAGTGCCAGGGACGGTGGCTCCTACGAGCAGTACTTC. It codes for CSARDGGSYEQYF.

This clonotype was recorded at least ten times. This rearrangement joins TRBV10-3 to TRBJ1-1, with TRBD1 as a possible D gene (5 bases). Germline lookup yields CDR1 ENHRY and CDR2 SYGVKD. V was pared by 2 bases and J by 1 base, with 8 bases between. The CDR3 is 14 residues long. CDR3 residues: CAISEGTGNTEAFF. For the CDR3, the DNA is TGTGCCATCAGTGAGGGAACAGGGAACACTGAAGCTTTCTTT.

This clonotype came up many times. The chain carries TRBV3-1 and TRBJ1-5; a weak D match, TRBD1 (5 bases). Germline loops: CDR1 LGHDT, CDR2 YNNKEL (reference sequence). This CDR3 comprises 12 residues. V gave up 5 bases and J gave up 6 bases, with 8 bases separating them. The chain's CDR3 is CASSSGTQPQHF. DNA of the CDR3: TGTGCCAGCAGCTCAGGGACTCAGCCCCAGCATTTT.

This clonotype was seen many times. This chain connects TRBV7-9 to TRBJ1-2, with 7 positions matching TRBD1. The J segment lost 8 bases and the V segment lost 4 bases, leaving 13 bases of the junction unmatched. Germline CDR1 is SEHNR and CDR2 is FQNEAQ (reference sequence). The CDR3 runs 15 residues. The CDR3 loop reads CASSSDGTAPEGYTF. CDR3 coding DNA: TGTGCCAGCAGCTCTGACGGGACAGCCCCCGAGGGCTACACCTTC.

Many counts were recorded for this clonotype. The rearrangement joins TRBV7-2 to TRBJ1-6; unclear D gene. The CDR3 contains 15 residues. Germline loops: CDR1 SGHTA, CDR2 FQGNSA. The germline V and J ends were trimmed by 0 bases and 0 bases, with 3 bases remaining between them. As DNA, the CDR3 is TGTGCCAGCAGCTTAGCAAGCTCCTATAATTCACCCCTCCACTTT. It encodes CASSLASSYNSPLHF.

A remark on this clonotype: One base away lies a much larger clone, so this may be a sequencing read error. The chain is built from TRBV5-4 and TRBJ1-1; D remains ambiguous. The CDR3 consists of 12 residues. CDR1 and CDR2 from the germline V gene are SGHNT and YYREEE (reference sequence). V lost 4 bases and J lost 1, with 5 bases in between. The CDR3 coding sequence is TGTGCCAGCAGCCCGGAGAACACTGAAGCTTTCTTT. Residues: CASSPENTEAFF.

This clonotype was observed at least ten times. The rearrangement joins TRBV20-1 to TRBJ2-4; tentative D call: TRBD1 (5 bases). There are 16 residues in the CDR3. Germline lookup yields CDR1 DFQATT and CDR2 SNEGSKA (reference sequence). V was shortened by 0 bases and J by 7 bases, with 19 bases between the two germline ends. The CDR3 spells CSARDWLGLGQNIQYF. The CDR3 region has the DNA TGCAGTGCTAGAGACTGGTTAGGGCTGGGGCAGAACATTCAGTACTTC.

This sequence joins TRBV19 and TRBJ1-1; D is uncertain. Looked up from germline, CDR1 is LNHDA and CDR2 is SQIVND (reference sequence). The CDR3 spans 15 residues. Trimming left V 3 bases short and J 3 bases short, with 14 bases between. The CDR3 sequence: CASSIALTVDTEAFF. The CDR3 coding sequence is TGTGCCAGTAGTATCGCTCTAACGGTCGACACTGAAGCTTTCTTT.

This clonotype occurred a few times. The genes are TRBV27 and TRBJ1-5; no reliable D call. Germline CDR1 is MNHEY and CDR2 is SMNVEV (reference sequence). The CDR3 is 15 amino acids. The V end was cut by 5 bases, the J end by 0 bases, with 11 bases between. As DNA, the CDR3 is TGTGCCAGCAGTCGTCTCCCAGGTAGCAATCAGCCCCAGCATTTT. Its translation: CASSRLPGSNQPQHF.

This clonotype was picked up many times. DNA of the CDR3: TGTGCCAGCAGTTTGGACAGGGGGCGCGGGACGCAGTATTTT. As protein: CASSLDRGRGTQYF. The gene calls are TRBV27 and TRBJ2-3, with 11 bases matching TRBD1. Germline values: CDR1 MNHEY, CDR2 SMNVEV (reference sequence). V shed 3 bases, J shed 9 bases, and the junction held 5 bases outside the gene matches. This CDR3 has 14 amino acids.

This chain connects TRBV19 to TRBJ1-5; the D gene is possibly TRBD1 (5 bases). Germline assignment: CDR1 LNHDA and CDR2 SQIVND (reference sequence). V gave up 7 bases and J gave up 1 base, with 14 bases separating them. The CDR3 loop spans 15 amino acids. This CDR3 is CASTLGGLSNQPQHF. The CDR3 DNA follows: TGTGCCAGTACCCTCGGGGGTTTAAGCAATCAGCCCCAGCATTTT.

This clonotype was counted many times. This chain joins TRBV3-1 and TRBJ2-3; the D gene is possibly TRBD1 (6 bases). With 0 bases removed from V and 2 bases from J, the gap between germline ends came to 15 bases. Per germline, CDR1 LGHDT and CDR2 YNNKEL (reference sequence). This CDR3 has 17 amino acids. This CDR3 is CASSQDGTLDNTDTQYF. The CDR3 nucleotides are TGTGCCAGCAGCCAAGATGGGACATTGGATAACACAGATACGCAGTATTTT.

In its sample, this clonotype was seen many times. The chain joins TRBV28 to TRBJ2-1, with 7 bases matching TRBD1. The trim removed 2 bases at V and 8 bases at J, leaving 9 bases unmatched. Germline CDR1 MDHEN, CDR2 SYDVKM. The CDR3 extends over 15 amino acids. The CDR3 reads CASSLPRQGSYEQFF. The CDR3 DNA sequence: TGTGCCAGCAGTTTACCCCGACAGGGTTCCTATGAGCAGTTCTTC.

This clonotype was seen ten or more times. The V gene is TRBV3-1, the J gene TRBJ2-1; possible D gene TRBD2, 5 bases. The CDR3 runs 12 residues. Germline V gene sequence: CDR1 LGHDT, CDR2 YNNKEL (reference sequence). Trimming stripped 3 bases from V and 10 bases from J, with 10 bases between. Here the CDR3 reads CASSHIANEQFF. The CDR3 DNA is TGTGCCAGCAGCCACATAGCGAACGAGCAGTTCTTC.

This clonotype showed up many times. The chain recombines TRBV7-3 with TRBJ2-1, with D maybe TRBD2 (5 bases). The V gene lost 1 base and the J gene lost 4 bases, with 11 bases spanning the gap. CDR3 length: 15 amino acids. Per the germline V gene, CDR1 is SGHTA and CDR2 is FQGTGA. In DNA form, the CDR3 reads TGTGCCAGCAGCTTAAGAGCGGCCGGTTACAATGAGCAGTTCTTC. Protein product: CASSLRAAGYNEQFF.

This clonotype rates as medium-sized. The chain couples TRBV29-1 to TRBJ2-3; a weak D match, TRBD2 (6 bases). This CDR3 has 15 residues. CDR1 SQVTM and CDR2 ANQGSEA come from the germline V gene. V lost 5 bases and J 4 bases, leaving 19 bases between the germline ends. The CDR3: CSVHGGSRTPDTQYF. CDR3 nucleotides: TGCAGCGTTCACGGGGGAAGCAGGACTCCAGATACGCAGTATTTT.

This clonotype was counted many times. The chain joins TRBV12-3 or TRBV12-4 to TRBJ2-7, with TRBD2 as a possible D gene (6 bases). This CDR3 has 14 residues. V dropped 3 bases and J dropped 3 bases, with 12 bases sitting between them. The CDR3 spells CASSLSGEFYEQYF. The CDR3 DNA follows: TGTGCCAGCAGTTTGTCGGGAGAATTCTACGAGCAGTACTTC.

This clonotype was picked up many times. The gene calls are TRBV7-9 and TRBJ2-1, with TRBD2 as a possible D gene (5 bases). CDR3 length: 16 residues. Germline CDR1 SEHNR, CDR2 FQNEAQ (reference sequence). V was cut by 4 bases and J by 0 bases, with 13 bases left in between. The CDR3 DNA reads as TGTGCCAGCAGCTCCCCCATGGGGAGCTCCTACAATGAGCAGTTCTTC. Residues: CASSSPMGSSYNEQFF.

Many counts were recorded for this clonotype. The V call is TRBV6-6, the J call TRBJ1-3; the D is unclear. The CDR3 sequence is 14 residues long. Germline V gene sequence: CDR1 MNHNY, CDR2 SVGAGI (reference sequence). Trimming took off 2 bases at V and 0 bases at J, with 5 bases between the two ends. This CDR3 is CASSYGGSGNTIYF. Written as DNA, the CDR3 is TGTGCCAGCAGTTACGGAGGCTCTGGAAACACCATATATTTT.

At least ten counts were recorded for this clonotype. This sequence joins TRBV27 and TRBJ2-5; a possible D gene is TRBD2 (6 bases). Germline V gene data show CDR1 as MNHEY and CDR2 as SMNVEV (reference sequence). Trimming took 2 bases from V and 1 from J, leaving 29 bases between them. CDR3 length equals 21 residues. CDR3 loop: CASSLRDILGSREPSQETQYF. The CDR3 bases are TGTGCCAGCAGTTTACGGGATATACTCGGCTCTCGGGAGCCGTCCCAAGAGACCCAGTACTTC.

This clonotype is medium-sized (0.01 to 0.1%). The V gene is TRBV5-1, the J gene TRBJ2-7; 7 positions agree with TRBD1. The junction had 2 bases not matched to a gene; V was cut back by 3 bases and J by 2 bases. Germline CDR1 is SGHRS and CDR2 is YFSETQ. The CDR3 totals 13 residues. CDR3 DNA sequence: TGCGCCAGCAGCTGGGGACAGACCTACGAGCAGTACTTC. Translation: CASSWGQTYEQYF.

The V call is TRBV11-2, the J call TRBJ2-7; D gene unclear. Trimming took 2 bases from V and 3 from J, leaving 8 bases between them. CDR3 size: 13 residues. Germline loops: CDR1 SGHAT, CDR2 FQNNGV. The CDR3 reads CASSLNWNYEQYF. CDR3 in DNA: TGTGCCAGCAGCTTAAATTGGAACTACGAGCAGTACTTC.

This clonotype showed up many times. The CDR3 protein is CASSYSTVYEQYF. The CDR3 bases are TGTGCCAGCAGTTACTCGACAGTCTACGAGCAGTACTTC. The rearrangement links TRBV6-5 to TRBJ2-7; tentatively, D is TRBD1 (5 bases). Germline V gene data show CDR1 as MNHEY and CDR2 as SVGAGI. The CDR3 consists of 13 residues. Trimming took off 0 bases at V and 3 bases at J, with 6 bases between the two ends.

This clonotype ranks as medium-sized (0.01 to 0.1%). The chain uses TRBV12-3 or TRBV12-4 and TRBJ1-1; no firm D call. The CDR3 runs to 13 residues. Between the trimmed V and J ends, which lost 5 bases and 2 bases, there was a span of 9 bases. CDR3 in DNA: TGTGCCAGCAGTCTCTCACCTAACACTGAAGCTTTCTTT. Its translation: CASSLSPNTEAFF.

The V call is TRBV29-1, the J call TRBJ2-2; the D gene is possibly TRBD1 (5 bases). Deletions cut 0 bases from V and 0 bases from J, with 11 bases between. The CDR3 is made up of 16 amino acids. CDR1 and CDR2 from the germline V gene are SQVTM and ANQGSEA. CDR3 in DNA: TGCAGCGTTGAAGAGGACACCAAAGCGAACACCGGGGAGCTGTTTTTT. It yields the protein CSVEEDTKANTGELFF.

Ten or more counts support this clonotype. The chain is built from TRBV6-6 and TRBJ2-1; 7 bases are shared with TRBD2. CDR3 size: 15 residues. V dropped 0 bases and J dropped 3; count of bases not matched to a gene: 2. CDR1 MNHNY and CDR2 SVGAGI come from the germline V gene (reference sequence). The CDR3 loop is CASSYSRDYYNEQFF. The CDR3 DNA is TGTGCCAGCAGTTACTCCCGGGACTACTACAATGAGCAGTTCTTC.

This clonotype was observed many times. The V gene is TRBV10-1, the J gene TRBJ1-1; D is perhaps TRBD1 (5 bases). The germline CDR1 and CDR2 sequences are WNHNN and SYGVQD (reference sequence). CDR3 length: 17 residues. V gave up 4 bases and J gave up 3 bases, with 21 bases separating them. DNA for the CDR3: TGCGCCAGCAGTGTTGGGACTCCGGGGCCCATTTACACTGAAGCTTTCTTT. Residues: CASSVGTPGPIYTEAFF.